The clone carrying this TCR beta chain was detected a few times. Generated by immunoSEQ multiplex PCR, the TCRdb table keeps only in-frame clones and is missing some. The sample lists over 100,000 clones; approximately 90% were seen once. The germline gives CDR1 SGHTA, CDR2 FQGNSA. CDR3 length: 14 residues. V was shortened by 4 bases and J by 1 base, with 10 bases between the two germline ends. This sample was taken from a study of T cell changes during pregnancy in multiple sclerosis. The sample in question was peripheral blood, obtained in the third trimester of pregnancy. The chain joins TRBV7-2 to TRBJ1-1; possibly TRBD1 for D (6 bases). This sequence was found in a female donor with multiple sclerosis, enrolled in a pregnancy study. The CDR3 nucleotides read TGTGCCAGCAGCTCCGACAGGAGGAACACTGAAGCTTTCTTT. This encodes CASSSDRRNTEAFF.